These 23 T cell receptor beta chains were all obtained from the same sample, sequenced in a study of blood T cell repertoires in COVID-19. Clones were read by immunoSEQ multiplex PCR, and TCRdb kept only the in-frame ones, dropping some. The repertoire consists of 140,000 to 150,000 clones, with approximately 83% occurring once and the leading ten covering 8%. The sample comprised peripheral blood. The receptors come from a woman aged 55-75 years with COVID-19, enrolled during active disease.

This chain links TRBV15 with TRBJ2-1; the D gene is possibly TRBD1 (6 bases). In germline, CDR1 is LNHNV, CDR2 YYDKDF (reference sequence). The CDR3 runs to 16 residues. V lost 0 bases and J lost 4, with 13 bases in between. In nucleotides, the CDR3 is TGTGCCACCAGCAGAGATACGACAGGAACTTACAATGAGCAGTTCTTC. The encoded protein is CATSRDTTGTYNEQFF.

On this clone itself: One end of the junction varies from germline; a read error may be responsible. This chain uses TRBV13 with TRBJ2-5; 12 bases match TRBD2. CDR3 length: 16 amino acids. CDR1 is PRHDT and CDR2 is FYEKMQ in the germline V gene (reference sequence). CDR3 residues: CASSPMTSGGQETRYF. Written as DNA, the CDR3 is TGTGCCAGCAGCCCGATGACTAGCGGGGGCCAAGAGACCCGGTACTTC.

The CDR3 spells CASSASPAGQGEAFF. In DNA, the CDR3 is TGTGCCAGCAGCGCGTCCCCGGCTGGACAGGGTGAAGCTTTCTTT. This chain links TRBV6-5 with TRBJ1-1; 8 bases match TRBD1. The CDR3 is 15 amino acids. Germline loops: CDR1 MNHEY, CDR2 SVGAGI. J lost 7 bases, V lost 6 bases, and 13 bases had no gene match.

This sequence joins TRBV5-5 and TRBJ1-2; D is uncertain. The germline V gene encodes CDR1 SGHKS and CDR2 YYEKEE (reference sequence). This CDR3 has 12 amino acids. Trimming left V 1 base short and J 8 bases short, with 9 bases between. The CDR3 region is CASSLLGWGYTF. CDR3 nucleotide sequence: TGTGCCAGCAGCTTGCTCGGGTGGGGCTACACCTTC.

The chain carries TRBV10-3 and TRBJ2-6; D possibly corresponds to TRBD1 (6 bases). Per the germline V gene, CDR1 is ENHRY and CDR2 is SYGVKD. The CDR3 loop spans 15 amino acids. Trimming stripped 6 bases from V and 3 bases from J, with 12 bases between. CDR3 loop: CAIRTGDFGANVLTF. CDR3 in DNA: TGTGCCATCAGGACAGGAGATTTTGGGGCCAACGTCCTGACTTTC.

The chain recombines TRBV27 with TRBJ1-1; TRBD1 matches at 9 bases. The CDR3 runs to 12 residues. In germline, CDR1 is MNHEY, CDR2 SMNVEV (reference sequence). After removal of 8 bases from V and 6 bases from J, the junction contained 4 bases not matched to a gene. CDR3 DNA: TGTGCCAGCCGGACAGGGGAAGCTGAAGCTTTCTTT. Translated, it gives CASRTGEAEAFF.

For the CDR3, the DNA is TGCGCCAGCAGCCCTGCCCGTGGAGGGGGACAGCTGTGGGGTGGAAACACCATATATTTT. Translated, it gives CASSPARGGGQLWGGNTIYF. V usage is TRBV5-1 and J usage is TRBJ1-3; 7 nucleotides align to TRBD1. V dropped 4 bases and J dropped 3; count of bases not matched to a gene: 22. The CDR3 is 20 amino acids. Germline CDR1 and CDR2: SGHRS and YFSETQ.

The gene calls are TRBV29-1 and TRBJ1-1; 8 bases align to TRBD1. Germline V gene lookup returns CDR1 SQVTM and CDR2 ANQGSEA. The length of the CDR3 is 13 residues. V lost 2 bases, J lost 4 bases, and 3 bases stayed unmatched. CDR3 region: CSVEQGAFTEAFF. The CDR3 nucleotides read TGCAGCGTTGAACAGGGGGCGTTCACTGAAGCTTTCTTT.

V usage is TRBV30 and J usage is TRBJ1-2; tentatively, D is TRBD1 (6 bases). The V end was cut by 2 bases, the J end by 2 bases, with 18 bases between. Germline V lookup: CDR1 GTSNPN, CDR2 SVGIG (reference sequence). The CDR3 extends over 16 amino acids. The chain's CDR3 is CAWSPLGGAGNYGYTF. CDR3 sequence (DNA): TGTGCCTGGAGTCCACTTGGGGGGGCTGGGAACTATGGCTACACCTTC.

V gene TRBV11-2 combines with J gene TRBJ2-7; D is perhaps TRBD1 (6 bases). This CDR3 comprises 17 residues. Between the trimmed V and J ends, which lost 4 bases and 0 bases, there was a span of 19 bases. The germline V gene has CDR1 SGHAT and CDR2 FQNNGV. In DNA, the CDR3 is TGTGCCAGCAGCTCACTTGTTTGGGGCAGGGGCTCCTACGAGCAGTACTTC. Translation: CASSSLVWGRGSYEQYF.

The chain uses TRBV7-8 and TRBJ2-3; maybe TRBD2 (7 bases). This CDR3 region has 16 residues. Looked up from germline, CDR1 is SGHVS and CDR2 is FQNEAQ. Trimming stripped 0 bases from V and 4 bases from J, with 14 bases between. CDR3 loop: CASSLAGGRLADTQYF. The DNA for the CDR3 is TGTGCCAGCAGCTTAGCGGGGGGGCGTCTCGCAGATACGCAGTATTTT.

V usage is TRBV10-1 and J usage is TRBJ2-1; 7 nucleotides line up with TRBD1. The trim removed 7 bases at V and 0 bases at J, leaving 6 bases unmatched. Germline values: CDR1 WNHNN, CDR2 SYGVQD (reference sequence). The CDR3 has 15 residues. For the CDR3, the DNA is TGCGCCAGCACCCCAGGGGGTGACTCCTACAATGAGCAGTTCTTC. Protein sequence: CASTPGGDSYNEQFF.

The V gene is TRBV11-2, the J gene TRBJ2-5, with TRBD1 matching over 11 bases. The CDR3 is 16 residues long. Germline CDR1 reads SGHAT; CDR2 reads FQNNGV. V lost 4 bases and J lost 6; bases outside the gene matches: 10. CDR3 protein: CASSYWVGTGGQTQYF. The CDR3 region has the DNA TGTGCCAGCAGCTATTGGGTGGGGACAGGGGGACAGACCCAGTACTTC.

The J gene is TRBJ1-1, the V gene TRBV5-1; D possibly corresponds to TRBD1 (6 bases). The germline V gene encodes CDR1 SGHRS and CDR2 YFSETQ. This CDR3 spans 15 amino acids. V was trimmed by 0 bases and J by 1 base, leaving 10 bases between them. CDR3 protein: CASSLDQGPNTEAFF. In nucleotides, the CDR3 is TGCGCCAGCAGCTTGGATCAGGGGCCGAACACTGAAGCTTTCTTT. Filled out from reference TRBV5-1 and TRBJ1-1, the complete variable domain reads KAGVTQTPRYLIKTRGQQVTLSCSPISGHRSVSWYQQTPGQGLQFLFEYFSETQRNKGNFPGRFSGRQFSNSRSEMNVSTLELGDSALYLCASSLDQGPNTEAFFGQGTRLTVV.

The chain couples TRBV19 to TRBJ2-2; weak D call: TRBD1 (5 bases). Looked up from germline, CDR1 is LNHDA and CDR2 is SQIVND (reference sequence). The V end lost 7 bases, the J end lost 4 bases, and 10 bases lay between the germline ends. The CDR3 extends over 13 amino acids. The CDR3 loop is CASNSQGTGELFF. The CDR3 DNA is TGTGCCAGTAATTCTCAGGGCACCGGGGAGCTGTTTTTT.

V is TRBV3-1 (or the pseudogene TRBV3-2) and J is TRBJ1-1; TRBD1 aligns across 7 bases. With 0 bases clipped from V and 8 bases from J, the junction kept 15 bases outside the gene matches. In germline, CDR1 is LGHDT, CDR2 YNNKEL (reference sequence). The CDR3 has 17 amino acids. The CDR3 nucleotides are TGTGCCAGCAGCCAAGACGTGTGGGAGGAGGGGGCGGAGGAAGCTTTCTTT. This gives the protein CASSQDVWEEGAEEAFF.

The CDR3 loop reads CASSLIRQGMGGYTF. CDR3 sequence (DNA): TGTGCCAGCAGCTTAATTCGGCAGGGGATGGGTGGCTACACCTTC. V and J are TRBV7-3 and TRBJ1-2, with a weak D call TRBD1 (6 bases). In germline, CDR1 is SGHTA, CDR2 FQGTGA. CDR3 size: 15 residues. With 1 base removed from V and 7 bases from J, the gap between germline ends came to 16 bases.

The V gene is TRBV15, the J gene TRBJ1-2; no clear D. This CDR3 is 15 amino acids long. V was clipped by 0 bases and J by 4 bases, with 12 bases between them. Germline values: CDR1 LNHNV, CDR2 YYDKDF (reference sequence). In nucleotides, the CDR3 is TGTGCCACCAGCAGAGATCGGAGCTCGGCCTATGGCTACACCTTC. Its protein product is CATSRDRSSAYGYTF. Variable domain in full (rest from reference TRBV15 and TRBJ1-2): DAMVIQNPRYQVTQFGKPVTLSCSQTLNHNVMYWYQQKSSQAPKLLFHYYDKDFNNEADTPDNFQSRRPNTSFCFLDIRSPGLGDTAMYLCATSRDRSSAYGYTFGSGTRLTVV.

V and J are TRBV6-2 or TRBV6-3 and TRBJ2-5; weak D call: TRBD1 (5 bases). The CDR3 covers 13 residues. The V gene lost 2 bases and the J gene lost 4 bases, with 8 bases spanning the gap. Looked up from germline, CDR1 is MNHEY and CDR2 is SVGEGT. This CDR3 reads CASSYAGSETQYF. The CDR3 region has the DNA TGTGCCAGCAGTTACGCAGGGTCAGAGACCCAGTACTTC.

This sequence joins TRBV11-1 and TRBJ2-3; 15 nucleotides align to TRBD2. V lost 5 bases, J lost 4 bases, and 4 bases stayed unmatched. In germline, CDR1 is SGHAT, CDR2 FQDESV (reference sequence). The CDR3 extends over 16 amino acids. In DNA, the CDR3 is TGTGCCAGCAGCCCAAGGACTAGCGGGGGGGCAGATACGCAGTATTTT. Its protein is CASSPRTSGGADTQYF. Full variable domain (missing parts from reference TRBV11-1 and TRBJ2-3): EAEVAQSPRYKITEKSQAVAFWCDPISGHATLYWYRQILGQGPELLVQFQDESVVDDSQLPKDRFSAERLKGVDSTLKIQPAELGDSAMYLCASSPRTSGGADTQYFGPGTRLTVL.

The V call is TRBV4-2, the J call TRBJ2-7, with 7 bases aligning to TRBD1. V trimming: 4 bases; J trimming: 3 bases; junction bases outside the gene matches: 12. Germline V gene sequence: CDR1 LGHNA, CDR2 YNFKEQ. The CDR3 loop spans 16 amino acids. The CDR3 loop is CASSPRRSTGDYEQYF. CDR3 nucleotides: TGTGCCAGCAGCCCCCGACGGAGCACAGGGGACTACGAGCAGTACTTC.

The V and J genes are TRBV19 and TRBJ1-5, with D perhaps matching TRBD1 (5 bases). Trimming took off 7 bases at V and 0 bases at J, with 16 bases between the two ends. Germline assignment: CDR1 LNHDA and CDR2 SQIVND (reference sequence). The CDR3 sequence is 16 residues long. CDR3 sequence: CASTPLGGYSNQPQHF. The CDR3, as DNA: TGTGCCAGTACTCCACTCGGGGGTTATAGCAATCAGCCCCAGCATTTT.

This sequence joins TRBV11-2 and TRBJ1-5; 8 bases are shared with TRBD1. CDR3 size: 17 residues. The germline V gene encodes CDR1 SGHAT and CDR2 FQNNGV. V lost 4 bases to trimming and J lost 11 bases; unmatched junction nucleotides: 19. The CDR3 spells CASSSPLWGQDPSAQHF. The CDR3 bases are TGTGCCAGCAGCTCCCCCCTGTGGGGACAGGACCCATCAGCCCAGCATTTT.